This TCR beta chain originates from a study of T-cell memory formation after mild COVID-19. TCRdb re-called the 5' RACE reads through MiXCR, storing one row per CDR3 protein. The sample lists around 470,000 distinct CDR3 sequences; around 18% were seen once. Study-level findings and limits: Mainly CM and EM harbored the contracting CD4+ clones; mainly EMRA harbored the CD8+ ones. Confirmation was lacking for SARS-CoV-2 specificity of second-wave clones that peaked on day 37.

About this clonotype: What it binds is not known.

This receptor was taken from an adult woman who had mild COVID-19 (a few samples of this study predate the infection). Cell type and time point are not known. Sample: PBMCs or a T cell subset sorted from them (not recorded which).

This CDR3 is CSVEAYGTSPGELFF. The CDR3 DNA sequence: TGCAGCGTTGAAGCCTATGGAACTAGCCCCGGGGAGCTGTTTTTT. The chain has TRBV29-1 and TRBJ2-2; possibly TRBD2 for D (6 bases). The CDR3 length is 15 residues. Germline loops: CDR1 SQVTM, CDR2 ANQGSEA. V was clipped by 1 base and J by 6 bases, with 15 bases between them.